This entry lists 5 T cell receptor beta chains sequenced from one sample in a study of cytotoxic CD8 clonotypes in ibrutinib-treated CLL. This table comes from immunoSEQ multiplex PCR, and its TCRdb copy is limited to in-frame clones, with some not included. The profile shows more than 200,000 clones, roughly 77% of them singletons. Sequenced here: PBMCs, sampled after 12 months of ibrutinib treatment. Every receptor here comes from a human donor with chronic lymphocytic leukemia.

This clone was seen only once. A much bigger clone sits one base away, suggesting this may be a read error. The identical CDR3 is also encoded by other nucleotide sequences in the sample. The genes are TRBV9 and TRBJ1-4; TRBD1 might be the D (5 bases). V lost 4 bases, J lost 0 bases, and 10 bases lay in between. From germline, CDR1 is SGDLS and CDR2 YYNGEE. CDR3 length equals 15 residues. In nucleotides, the CDR3 is TGTGCCAGCAGCCCAGGGTCCTCAACTAATGAAAAACTGTTTTTT. Amino acids: CASSPGSSTNEKLFF.

The gene calls are TRBV7-9 and TRBJ2-5; D may match TRBD1 or TRBD2 (5 bases each). Trimming removed 3 bases from V and 3 bases from J, with 11 bases in between. The length of the CDR3 is 14 residues. Per the germline V gene, CDR1 is SEHNR and CDR2 is FQNEAQ (reference sequence). Here the CDR3 reads CASSLPGTEETQYF. CDR3 nucleotides: TGTGCCAGCAGCTTGCCGGGGACCGAAGAGACCCAGTACTTC.

The chain employs TRBV6-6 and TRBJ1-1, with TRBD1 matching 7 bases. Per the germline V gene, CDR1 is MNHNY and CDR2 is SVGAGI (reference sequence). The length of the CDR3 is 16 residues. Unmatched junction bases numbered 5, after V lost 0 bases and J lost 1 base. CDR3 nucleotide sequence: TGTGCCAGCAGTTACTCAGGGGGCGCGGGGAACACTGAAGCTTTCTTT. This codes for CASSYSGGAGNTEAFF.

The chain links TRBV10-1 to TRBJ2-2, with D perhaps TRBD2 (5 bases). CDR1 is WNHNN and CDR2 is SYGVQD in the germline V gene (reference sequence). This CDR3 region has 14 residues. Trimming removed 7 bases from V and 3 bases from J, with 12 bases in between. CDR3 loop: CASMPRGYTGELFF. The CDR3 nucleotides are TGCGCCAGCATGCCCCGGGGATACACCGGGGAGCTGTTTTTT.

This rearrangement joins TRBV5-6 to TRBJ2-7; D not resolved. Looked up from germline, CDR1 is SGHDT and CDR2 is YYEEEE. This CDR3 contains 9 residues. V was clipped by 0 bases and J by 12 bases, with 4 bases between them. The CDR3 protein is CASSLVGYF. Here the CDR3 DNA reads TGTGCCAGCAGCTTGGTAGGGTACTTC.